This T cell receptor beta chain was recovered during a study of T cells after yellow fever vaccination. The CDR3 has 16 amino acids. Trimming removed 1 base at V and 4 bases at J, with 13 bases between. Germline-derived CDR1 and CDR2 are KGHDR and SFDVKD. TCRdb passed the 5' RACE reads through MiXCR, listing each CDR3 protein once. The repertoire holds 600,000 to 750,000 distinct CDR3 sequences, with 9% to 15% as singletons. This clonotype was counted between two and nine times. The V call is TRBV24-1, the J call TRBJ1-5; D remains ambiguous. Sample: PBMCs, taken on the day of the yellow fever booster vaccination. This sequence was found in a young man who received the YFV17D yellow fever vaccine. The CDR3 is CATSDFGTDSNQPQHF. The CDR3 DNA reads TGTGCCACCAGTGATTTTGGAACCGACTCGAATCAGCCCCAGCATTTT.